This record looks at one T cell receptor beta chain sequence and its context. The antigen remains unidentified. The data were produced by immunoSEQ multiplex PCR, yet TCRdb's version contains in-frame clones alone and is incomplete. Of over 2 million clones in the sample, around 92% were seen once. The CDR3 consists of 12 residues. Trimming shortened V by 3 bases and J by 4 bases, and 6 bases separated the two germline ends. Germline V gene data show CDR1 as SGDLS and CDR2 as YYNGEE. These data are taken from a study of shared clonotypes between healthy human individuals. Study-level information: Ranging from 18 to 49 in age, donors were a couple of women and a few men.

Study conclusions and caveats: Sequencing of the sorted subsets was shown by rarefaction to be incomplete despite large depth.

The source of this sequence is a man younger than 35 in good health. Some clones in this sample may be carry-over from other donors' samples. This rearrangement joins TRBV9 to TRBJ2-3; D ambiguous. Sequencing was performed on naive CD4+ T cells from PBMCs. The subset denotes: CD45RA+ positively selected. The CDR3 nucleotides read TGTGCCAGCAGCGCCGGTTCAGATACGCAGTATTTT. Encoded protein: CASSAGSDTQYF.